A single T cell receptor beta chain is shown here with its context. Its antigen is unknown. As to treatment: 15 to 20 received Ad26.COV2.S at low or high dose, single or two shots; 5 received placebo; per-sample allocation not given. Samples were taken on day 63 after the first vaccine or placebo injection. A Boston adult aged 18-55 years was the donor. SARS-CoV-2 spike from the Wuhan strain was encoded by the vaccine, an Ad26 vector. Assay used: immunoSEQ multiplex PCR; TCRdb lists only in-frame clones, some missing. The repertoire holds 250,000 or so clones, with about 83% as singletons. These data are taken from a study of Ad26.COV2.S vaccination and SARS-CoV-2 variants. In the study overall: Once, or twice with 56 days between doses, Ad26.COV2.S was given intramuscularly.

Trimming took 4 bases from V and 1 from J; bases not matched to a gene: 8. The CDR3 runs to 18 residues. Germline values: CDR1 MNHEY, CDR2 SVGEGT. General study findings and limits: It is possible that the TCR breadth and depth analyses underestimated the total T cell responses.

This chain links TRBV6-2 or TRBV6-3 with TRBJ2-7, with 15 bases fitting TRBD2. The sequencing here drew on peripheral blood, taken in a trial of Ad26.COV2.S vaccine versus placebo. This sequence was found in a person between 18 and 59 years old who received the Ad26.COV2.S COVID-19 vaccine or a placebo. DNA of the CDR3: TGTGCCAGCAGTTCTTGGACTAGCGGGAGGGCTTCATCCTACGAGCAGTACGTC. This encodes CASSSWTSGRASSYEQYV.